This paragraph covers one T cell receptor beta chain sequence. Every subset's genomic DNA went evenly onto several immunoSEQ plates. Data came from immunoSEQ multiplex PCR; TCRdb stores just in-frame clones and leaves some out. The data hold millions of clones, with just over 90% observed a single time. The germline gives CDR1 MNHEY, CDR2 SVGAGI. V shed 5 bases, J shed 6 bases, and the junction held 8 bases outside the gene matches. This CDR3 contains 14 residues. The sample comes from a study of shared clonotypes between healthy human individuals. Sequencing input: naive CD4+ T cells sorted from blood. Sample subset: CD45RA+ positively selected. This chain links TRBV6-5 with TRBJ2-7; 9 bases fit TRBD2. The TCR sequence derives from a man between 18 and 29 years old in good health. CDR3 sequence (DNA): TGTGCCAGCAGTCTAAAGCGGGGGGCCTCCGAGCAGTACTTC. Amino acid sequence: CASSLKRGASEQYF.